This TCR beta chain was obtained from a study of cytomegalovirus exposure and HLA in healthy donors. In the PCR, 60 Vbeta and 13 Jbeta primers were used. Using immunoSEQ multiplex PCR, the repertoire was profiled, and TCRdb retains in-frame clones only, with some absent. The repertoire consists of under 200,000 clones, with more than 9.5% occurring once and the leading ten covering about 8%. This sequence originates from a middle-aged man in good health and CMV-seropositive. Sample: PBMCs.

In DNA, the CDR3 is TGCGCCAGCAGCCAAGAGGGGGGGGGCACTGAAGCTTTCTTT. Residues: CASSQEGGGTEAFF. The chain uses TRBV4-1 and TRBJ1-1, with D perhaps matching TRBD1 (5 bases). Germline CDR1 MGHRA, CDR2 YSYEKL. Deletions cut 0 bases from V and 4 bases from J, with 9 bases between. CDR3 length equals 14 residues.